A single sample gave rise to the 8 T cell receptor beta chains below, sequenced in a study of cytomegalovirus exposure and HLA in healthy donors. The study ran its PCR with 60 Vbeta and 13 Jbeta primers. TCRdb's table, derived via immunoSEQ multiplex PCR, lists solely in-frame clones and lacks some. The data show about 130,000 clones, 70% to 80% seen once. Sequenced material: PBMCs. These receptors came from a female donor in good health and CMV-seronegative.

Turning to this clone: The junction departs from the called germline gene at one end, perhaps through a read error. This sequence joins TRBV10-3 and TRBJ1-2, with 8 bases aligning to TRBD1. CDR1 is ENHRY, CDR2 SYGVKD, per germline. The CDR3 length is 15 residues. The CDR3 DNA sequence: TGTGCCATCAGTGAGGGACAGGGTTGGGACTATGACTACACCTTC. Residues: CAISEGQGWDYDYTF.

The J gene is TRBJ1-1, the V gene TRBV5-1; D is undetermined. The CDR3 runs 14 residues. The V gene lost 2 bases and the J gene lost 2 bases, with 10 bases spanning the gap. Germline lookup yields CDR1 SGHRS and CDR2 YFSETQ. The CDR3 loop is CASSFEASNTEAFF. DNA of the CDR3: TGCGCCAGCAGCTTCGAAGCCTCCAACACTGAAGCTTTCTTT.

The chain couples TRBV19 to TRBJ1-4, with TRBD1 matching over 9 bases. The germline V gene encodes CDR1 LNHDA and CDR2 SQIVND (reference sequence). V lost 3 bases, J lost 8 bases, and 4 bases stayed unmatched. The length of the CDR3 is 14 residues. The CDR3 DNA reads TGTGCCAGTAGTATGGGACAGGGTGGCGAAAAACTGTTTTTT. Encoded protein: CASSMGQGGEKLFF.

This sequence joins TRBV7-9 and TRBJ2-5; D might be TRBD1 (6 bases). The CDR3 extends over 14 amino acids. CDR1 is SEHNR, CDR2 FQNEAQ, per germline (reference sequence). V shed 1 base and J shed 5 bases, with 11 bases lying between them. The DNA for the CDR3 is TGTGCCAGCAGCTTAGGCAGGGGTCGGGAGACCCAGTACTTC. As protein: CASSLGRGRETQYF.

This clone turned up a few times. This chain joins TRBV5-4 and TRBJ1-3; D might be TRBD1 (6 bases). V shed 4 bases and J shed 8 bases, with 13 bases lying between them. The CDR3 loop spans 13 amino acids. Germline V CDR1 and CDR2: SGHNT, YYREEE (reference sequence). This CDR3 is CASSAQGQDTIYF. For the CDR3, the DNA is TGTGCCAGCAGCGCCCAGGGGCAGGACACCATATATTTT.

The chain links TRBV12-5 to TRBJ2-1; 7 bases agree with TRBD2. The CDR3 runs 13 residues. CDR1 is LGHNT, CDR2 FRNRAP, per germline. The junction had 3 bases not matched to a gene; V was cut back by 1 base and J by 9 bases. CDR3 protein: CASGLGGLGEQFF. The CDR3 region has the DNA TGTGCTAGTGGTTTGGGAGGACTAGGTGAGCAGTTCTTC.

The chain uses TRBV28 and TRBJ2-3; 12 bases align to TRBD2. Looked up from germline, CDR1 is MDHEN and CDR2 is SYDVKM. V lost 3 bases, J lost 5 bases, and 12 bases stayed unmatched. The CDR3 length is 18 residues. The CDR3 sequence is CASSFLNPRLAGVDTQYF. The CDR3 DNA follows: TGTGCCAGCAGTTTTTTGAACCCTAGACTAGCGGGAGTAGATACGCAGTATTTT.

This chain connects TRBV6-1 to TRBJ2-5; D unclear. CDR1 is MNHNS and CDR2 is SASEGT in the germline V gene. The CDR3 spans 13 residues. The V gene lost 1 base and the J gene lost 4 bases, with 7 bases spanning the gap. The CDR3 DNA reads TGTGCCAGCAGTGAAGGGTCAGGAGAGACCCAGTACTTC. Protein sequence: CASSEGSGETQYF.